The count of the clone carrying this TCR beta chain is one. This entry is derived from a study of shared clonotypes between healthy human individuals. The CDR3 has 13 amino acids. Germline V CDR1 and CDR2: LNHDA, SQIVND (reference sequence). V was cut by 5 bases and J by 9 bases, with 17 bases left in between. Each subset's genomic DNA was shared equally among a number of immunoSEQ plates. The assay was immunoSEQ multiplex PCR, and TCRdb's table has in-frame clones only and misses some. The sample has some 500,000 clones; around 96% are singletons. The specimen was naive CD4+ T cells sorted from blood. Described subset: CD45RA+ positively selected. The TCR was taken from a woman in her 30s in good health. V usage is TRBV19 and J usage is TRBJ2-7; D uncertain. CDR3 region: CASSPSQRSSQYF. CDR3 coding DNA: TGTGCCAGTAGTCCATCCCAGCGAAGTTCGCAGTACTTC. Combining the CDR3 with reference TRBV19 and TRBJ2-7 gives the whole variable domain DGGITQSPKYLFRKEGQNVTLSCEQNLNHDAMYWYRQDPGQGLRLIYYSQIVNDFQKGDIAEGYSVSREKKESFPLTVTSAQKNPTAFYLCASSPSQRSSQYFGPGTRLTVT.